A single sample is the source of the 5 T cell receptor beta chains below, sequenced in a study of radiation and T cells in renal cell carcinoma. TCRdb's table, derived via immunoSEQ multiplex PCR, lists solely in-frame clones and lacks some. The profile covers some 120,000 clones, with more than 75% appearing a single time and 5.8% taken by the ten largest. The time point: blood 2 weeks post-SBRT. The treatment was: 15 Gy SBRT to primary tumor, nephrectomy 4 weeks later. Sequencing used blood, obtained from a patient whose treatment included radiotherapy and nephrectomy. These receptors came from a woman in her seventies with renal cell carcinoma.

The CDR3 reads CASSYGAARETQYF. The CDR3 coding sequence is TGTGCCAGCAGTTACGGGGCCGCCAGGGAGACCCAGTACTTC. The rearrangement links TRBV6-5 to TRBJ2-5, with D perhaps matching TRBD1 (5 bases). This CDR3 region has 14 residues. CDR1 MNHEY and CDR2 SVGAGI come from the germline V gene. Trimming left V 2 bases short and J 5 bases short, with 12 bases between.

This chain uses TRBV5-1 with TRBJ2-7; tentative D call: TRBD1 (5 bases). V was trimmed by 4 bases and J by 6 bases, leaving 14 bases between them. CDR3 size: 13 residues. CDR1 is SGHRS and CDR2 is YFSETQ in the germline V gene. DNA for the CDR3: TGCGCCAGCAGCCCGGACATTCCGGGCGAGCAGTACTTC. It is translated as CASSPDIPGEQYF.

The gene calls are TRBV5-1 and TRBJ2-1; D gene uncertain. This CDR3 has 15 residues. Germline CDR1 SGHRS, CDR2 YFSETQ. V lost 0 bases and J lost 0, with 7 bases in between. Here the CDR3 reads CASSLAALSYNEQFF. The CDR3 coding sequence is TGCGCCAGCAGCTTGGCCGCACTCTCCTACAATGAGCAGTTCTTC.

This chain joins TRBV19 and TRBJ2-3; D is possibly TRBD2 (5 bases). CDR1 is LNHDA, CDR2 SQIVND, per germline (reference sequence). The ends were cut back, 2 bases at V and 4 bases at J, with 13 bases in the middle. The CDR3 is made up of 15 amino acids. CDR3 DNA: TGTGCCAGTAGTATAACGGGGTCGGGTGCAGATACGCAGTATTTT. Translated, it gives CASSITGSGADTQYF.

This clone was counted a single time. This chain connects TRBV7-2 to TRBJ2-1, with D maybe TRBD1 (6 bases). The CDR3 sequence is 15 residues long. V was trimmed by 3 bases and J by 0 bases, leaving 9 bases between them. The germline V gene encodes CDR1 SGHTA and CDR2 FQGNSA. CDR3 bases: TGTGCCAGCAGCTTGAGAGGGGGCTCCTACAATGAGCAGTTCTTC. The encoded protein is CASSLRGGSYNEQFF.